Shown below are 17 T cell receptor beta chains from a single sample sequenced in a study of shared clonotypes between healthy human individuals. Profiling relied on immunoSEQ multiplex PCR, and the TCRdb table lists in-frame clones only, not all of them. The table shows over 850,000 clones, with about 84% occurring only once. The sample comprised memory CD4+ T cells from PBMCs. The subset is: CD45RA-negative fraction. The receptors were gathered from a man between 18 and 35 years old in good health. Some clones in this sample may be carry-over from other donors' samples.

V is TRBV5-1 and J is TRBJ2-5; 8 nucleotides match TRBD2. CDR3 length equals 14 residues. The junction had 8 bases not matched to a gene; V was cut back by 0 bases and J by 10 bases. Per germline, CDR1 SGHRS and CDR2 YFSETQ. The CDR3 sequence is CASSLEAAGGNQYF. The CDR3 DNA reads as TGCGCCAGCAGCTTGGAGGCTGCGGGAGGTAACCAGTACTTC.

The V call is TRBV5-4, the J call TRBJ2-7, with 16 positions matching TRBD2. There are 15 residues in the CDR3. V trimming: 5 bases; J trimming: 5 bases; junction bases outside the gene matches: 4. CDR1 is SGHNT, CDR2 YYREEE, per germline (reference sequence). CDR3 in DNA: TGTGCCAGCAGGGGGGGGACTAGCGGGAGGGACGAGCAGTACTTC. Its translation: CASRGGTSGRDEQYF. The full variable domain, in which reference TRBV5-4 and TRBJ2-7 provide the parts outside the CDR3, is ETGVTQSPTHLIKTRGQQVTLRCSSQSGHNTVSWYQQALGQGPQFIFQYYREEENGRGNFPPRFSGLQFPNYSSELNVNALELDDSALYLCASRGGTSGRDEQYFGPGTRLTVT.

V is TRBV18 and J is TRBJ2-7; TRBD1 matches 10 bases. The V and J ends lost 5 bases and 3 bases, in that order; junction bases with no gene match: 7. The CDR3 runs to 15 residues. Germline CDR1 KGHSH, CDR2 LQKENI. The CDR3, as DNA: TGTGCCAGCTCAGGTTGGACAGGGGGAGACTACGAGCAGTACTTC. Protein sequence: CASSGWTGGDYEQYF. The whole variable domain, filled in from reference TRBV18 and TRBJ2-7, reads NAGVMQNPRHLVRRRGQEARLRCSPMKGHSHVYWYRQLPEEGLKFMVYLQKENIIDESGMPKERFSAEFPKEGPSILRIQQVVRGDSAAYFCASSGWTGGDYEQYFGPGTRLTVT.

This chain uses TRBV5-1 with TRBJ2-5; D is possibly TRBD1 (6 bases). V was trimmed by 5 bases and J by 2 bases, leaving 10 bases between them. In germline, CDR1 is SGHRS, CDR2 YFSETQ. The CDR3 length is 13 residues. This CDR3 is CASRQDSQETQYF. In nucleotides, the CDR3 is TGCGCCAGCAGACAGGACAGTCAAGAGACCCAGTACTTC.

About this clone: This may stem from a read error, because a much larger clone lies one nucleotide away. CDR3 region: CASRLNTEAFF. CDR3 sequence (DNA): TGTGCCAGCAGACTTAACACTGAAGCTTTCTTT. The chain is built from TRBV27 and TRBJ1-1; D is unclear. The germline V and J ends were trimmed by 6 bases and 2 bases, with 4 bases remaining between them. The CDR3 loop spans 11 amino acids. Germline assignment: CDR1 MNHEY and CDR2 SMNVEV (reference sequence).

This chain links TRBV6-6 with TRBJ1-2; maybe TRBD1 (5 bases). Between the trimmed V and J ends, which lost 5 bases and 8 bases, there was a span of 15 bases. This CDR3 region has 13 residues. The V gene's germline CDR1 is MNHNY and CDR2 SVGAGI (reference sequence). As DNA, the CDR3 is TGTGCCAGCAGTCGGGACGTCTCTCGGGGCTACACCTTC. Residues: CASSRDVSRGYTF.

This chain connects TRBV30 to TRBJ1-1, with 7 bases that match TRBD1. The V and J ends lost 2 bases and 4 bases, in that order; junction bases with no gene match: 4. The CDR3 extends over 13 amino acids. The germline CDR1 and CDR2 sequences are GTSNPN and SVGIG (reference sequence). The CDR3 coding sequence is TGTGCCTGGAGTAGAAACAGGGGCACTGAAGCTTTCTTT. Its translation: CAWSRNRGTEAFF.

The table lists this clone with a count of one. This chain links TRBV12-5 with TRBJ2-1; weak D call: TRBD1 (5 bases). V dropped 4 bases and J dropped 8 bases, with 15 bases sitting between them. Germline assignment: CDR1 LGHNT and CDR2 FRNRAP. CDR3 length: 14 amino acids. CDR3 in amino acids: CASGSLTGTDEQFF. CDR3 sequence (DNA): TGTGCTAGTGGTTCCCTCACAGGAACGGATGAGCAGTTCTTC.

The chain carries TRBV6-5 and TRBJ1-3; D unclear. The CDR3 contains 14 residues. Germline V gene lookup returns CDR1 MNHEY and CDR2 SVGAGI. V was trimmed by 2 bases and J by 9 bases, leaving 14 bases between them. The CDR3 sequence is CASSYGQRVGTIYF. The CDR3 DNA sequence: TGTGCCAGCAGTTACGGGCAGAGGGTCGGCACCATATATTTT.

V gene TRBV5-1 combines with J gene TRBJ2-1; the D gene is possibly TRBD1 (6 bases). The CDR3 loop spans 14 amino acids. Trimming took off 5 bases at V and 7 bases at J, with 16 bases between the two ends. CDR1 SGHRS and CDR2 YFSETQ come from the germline V gene. CDR3 bases: TGCGCCAGCAGTTGGACTCCAGGGGAGAATGAGCAGTTCTTC. Residues: CASSWTPGENEQFF.

This sequence joins TRBV2 and TRBJ2-1, with TRBD2 matching over 8 bases. The CDR3 runs 15 residues. V shed 6 bases, J shed 0 bases, and the junction held 4 bases outside the gene matches. The germline V gene has CDR1 SNHLY and CDR2 FYNNEI. CDR3 in amino acids: CASSLSGNSYNEQFF. The CDR3 DNA is TGTGCCAGCAGCCTTAGCGGGAACTCCTACAATGAGCAGTTCTTC.

This chain joins TRBV27 and TRBJ2-3; D is perhaps TRBD1 (6 bases). The CDR3 contains 19 residues. V dropped 4 bases and J dropped 6 bases, with 29 bases sitting between them. The germline V gene has CDR1 MNHEY and CDR2 SMNVEV (reference sequence). The CDR3 here is CASSYYRVRSEIAMDTQYF. DNA for the CDR3: TGTGCCAGCAGTTACTACAGGGTTCGGTCCGAAATTGCGATGGATACGCAGTATTTT.

This clone was observed a handful of times. The DNA of the CDR3 is TGTGCCAGCAGCAGCATCAGCCAAGAGACCCAGTACTTC. Protein product: CASSSISQETQYF. The rearrangement links TRBV7-7 to TRBJ2-5, with D hard to call. From germline, CDR1 is SSHAT and CDR2 FNYEAQ (reference sequence). Trimming left V 5 bases short and J 1 base short, with 8 bases between. The CDR3 runs 13 residues.

This chain links TRBV5-5 with TRBJ1-1; D not certain. CDR1 and CDR2 from the germline V gene are SGHKS and YYEKEE (reference sequence). V was trimmed by 0 bases and J by 1 base, leaving 10 bases between them. The CDR3 spans 15 residues. The CDR3 loop is CASSLAGLGNTEAFF. The CDR3 DNA reads TGTGCCAGCAGCTTGGCTGGGCTTGGGAACACTGAAGCTTTCTTT.

The chain has TRBV19 and TRBJ1-5; weak D call: TRBD1 (6 bases). The V end lost 5 bases, the J end lost 11 bases, and 19 bases lay between the germline ends. The length of the CDR3 is 14 residues. Germline CDR1 reads LNHDA; CDR2 reads SQIVND (reference sequence). CDR3 sequence (DNA): TGTGCCAGTAGTCCCGCCTTGGGGGGCTCTTCCCAGCATTTT. Residues: CASSPALGGSSQHF.

This chain uses TRBV18 with TRBJ2-1; D tentatively reads TRBD1 or TRBD2 (5 bases each). The V and J ends lost 4 bases and 10 bases respectively, with 11 bases between them. Germline CDR1 and CDR2: KGHSH and LQKENI. This CDR3 contains 12 residues. The CDR3 loop reads CASSLGTHEQFF. CDR3 coding DNA: TGTGCCAGCTCACTCGGGACCCACGAGCAGTTCTTC.

CDR3 sequence: CASSATGEVWGYTF. The CDR3 DNA is TGTGCCAGCAGTGCCACAGGGGAAGTATGGGGCTACACCTTC. The chain has TRBV2 and TRBJ1-2; 7 positions agree with TRBD1. The CDR3 spans 14 residues. Germline values: CDR1 SNHLY, CDR2 FYNNEI. V was pared by 4 bases and J by 8 bases, with 10 bases of the junction left unmatched.